This TCR beta chain is from a study of T-cell memory formation after mild COVID-19. About the research overall: TCR clusters largely stayed donor specific.

Study results and caveats: Pre-infection memory contained some responding clones, which suggested that cross-reactive memory had joined. Clones contracting across day 15 to 85 had a balanced CD4/CD8 profile; later expanding clones leaned CD4+. Whether second-wave clones peaking at day 37 were SARS-CoV-2 specific went unconfirmed.

This clonotype occurred a few times. Its antigen remains unidentified. The CDR3 contains 13 residues. Germline V CDR1 and CDR2: SGHTA, FQGNSA. V dropped 4 bases and J dropped 3 bases, with 10 bases sitting between them. MiXCR, run by TCRdb on the 5' RACE reads, gives a single entry per CDR3 protein. The data hold some 300,000 distinct CDR3 sequences, with roughly 19% observed a single time. The receptor comes from a man aged 18 to 29 who had mild COVID-19 (a few samples of this study predate the infection). Cell type and time point are not known. The rearrangement links TRBV7-2 to TRBJ2-7; D remains ambiguous. The sequenced material came from PBMCs or a T cell subset sorted from them (not recorded which). The CDR3 loop reads CASSSYLDYEQYF. The CDR3 DNA follows: TGTGCCAGCAGCTCGTACTTAGACTACGAGCAGTACTTC.